Listed below are T cell receptor beta chains from one sample, sequenced in a study of CD8 T cells in Susac syndrome. TCRdb analysed the immunoSEQ multiplex PCR reads with MiXCR anew, one entry per CDR3 protein. The sample yields just over 150,000 distinct CDR3 sequences, nearly 97% seen once. Material for sequencing was CD8+ T cells from PBMCs. The source of these receptors is a human donor with multiple sclerosis. The CDR3 runs from the conserved cysteine through the conserved F or W. Each record gives: J gene, V gene, CDR3 length, CDR3 protein.

J gene: TRBJ2-5; V gene: TRBV4-1; CDR3 length: 15; CDR3 protein: CASSHPMSGQETQYF
J gene: TRBJ1-3; V gene: TRBV20-1; CDR3 length: 13; CDR3 protein: CSASPGVGNTIYF
J gene: TRBJ2-5; V gene: TRBV2; CDR3 length: 14; CDR3 protein: CASSALLEAETQYF
J gene: TRBJ2-3; V gene: TRBV7-6; CDR3 length: 12; CDR3 protein: CASSSYTDTQYF
J gene: TRBJ1-1; V gene: TRBV29-1; CDR3 length: 11; CDR3 protein: CSVAVFTEAFF
J gene: TRBJ2-1; V gene: TRBV9; CDR3 length: 14; CDR3 protein: CASSVGGGLNEQFF
J gene: TRBJ2-3; V gene: TRBV3-1; CDR3 length: 15; CDR3 protein: CASSQVVMSTDTQYF
J gene: NA; V gene: TRBV7-8; CDR3 length: 13; CDR3 protein: CASSPAGTAEQYF
J gene: TRBJ2-3; V gene: TRBV23-1; CDR3 length: 14; CDR3 protein: CASSQRTSGPTQYF
J gene: TRBJ2-7; V gene: TRBV6-6; CDR3 length: 14; CDR3 protein: CASTRRGSSYEQYF